This TCR beta chain came from a study of blood T cell repertoires in COVID-19. Study-level background: The analysed material was cDNA or gDNA that came from T cells, B-cell-depleted T cells, or PBMCs.

CDR1 SGHVS and CDR2 FNYEAQ come from the germline V gene. With 2 bases removed from V and 0 bases from J, the gap between germline ends came to 8 bases. This CDR3 has 15 residues. Data came from immunoSEQ multiplex PCR; TCRdb stores just in-frame clones and leaves some out. This table has about 83,000 clones, around 88% appearing once. The chain carries TRBV7-6 and TRBJ1-3; D is unresolved. The receptor comes from a man in his fifties with active COVID-19. Sequenced material: peripheral blood. In DNA form, the CDR3 reads TGTGCCAGCAGCTTACAGTCGGGCTCTGGAAACACCATATATTTT. Its protein is CASSLQSGSGNTIYF.